This TCR beta chain was recorded in a study of blood T cell repertoires in COVID-19. Study background: Acute and convalescent COVID-19 specimens originated in the United States, Italy and Spain. T cells, B-cell-depleted T cells, or PBMCs provided the cDNA or gDNA that served as material.

The CDR3 is 14 residues long. V shed 3 bases, J shed 5 bases, and the junction held 4 bases outside the gene matches. Germline values: CDR1 MGHRA, CDR2 YSYEKL. In the source study's methods: Estimates of nucleated cell counts were drawn from the amplification of reference gene primers. Generated by immunoSEQ multiplex PCR, the TCRdb table keeps only in-frame clones and is missing some. V, J and clone size are taken as reported in that table, and D and trimming were inferred from the DNA itself. This table holds about 120,000 clones, around 85% found once. The sequenced sample was peripheral blood. V gene TRBV4-1 combines with J gene TRBJ1-2, with 9 bases identical to TRBD1. The clonotype was recovered from a man in his 70s who had recovered from COVID-19. CDR3 nucleotide sequence: TGCGCCAGCAGCCAGGACAGGGGAGGATATGGCTACACCTTC. Amino acid sequence: CASSQDRGGYGYTF.